The 21 T cell receptor beta chains below all came from one sample that was sequenced in a study of vaccination effects on CD4 cells after COVID-19. These receptors lack a known antigen. Clones were read by immunoSEQ multiplex PCR, and TCRdb kept only the in-frame ones, dropping some. The data contain 45,000 to 60,000 clones, over 65% of them seen just once; the ten biggest clones take up roughly 3%. CD4+ T cells were isolated after about nine days of culture. The specimen comprised CD4+ T cells from PBMCs cultured without peptide, sampled before COVID-19 vaccination. These receptors were obtained from a human donor who received a COVID-19 vaccine.

The CDR3 nucleotides read TGTGCTAGTGGTTTGGGGGGTCCCGGGCAAGAGACCCAGTACTTC. This codes for CASGLGGPGQETQYF. The rearrangement joins TRBV12-5 to TRBJ2-5; the D is unclear. V was trimmed by 1 base and J by 2 bases, leaving 11 bases between them. Germline-derived CDR1 and CDR2 are LGHNT and FRNRAP. This CDR3 has 15 residues.

This clone was seen just once. The V call is TRBV5-1, the J call TRBJ2-1; D remains ambiguous. The CDR3 has 11 residues. Germline values: CDR1 SGHRS, CDR2 YFSETQ. Between the trimmed V and J ends, which lost 2 bases and 5 bases, there was a span of 2 bases. The CDR3 region has the DNA TGCGCCAGCAGCTTCAACAATGAGCAGTTCTTC. Translated: CASSFNNEQFF.

This clone was seen only a few times. The chain links TRBV24-1 to TRBJ1-2, with TRBD1 identical over 7 bases. V gave up 4 bases and J gave up 10 bases; unmatched junction bases: 17. Germline CDR1 KGHDR, CDR2 SFDVKD. There are 16 residues in the CDR3. CDR3: CATSDPQGGQKSAYTF. The CDR3 DNA reads as TGTGCCACCAGTGACCCCCAGGGGGGACAAAAGAGTGCCTACACCTTC.

V usage is TRBV6-5 and J usage is TRBJ1-3; D unresolved. Germline assignment: CDR1 MNHEY and CDR2 SVGAGI. The CDR3 is 14 residues long. Trimming pared 8 bases from V and 1 base from J, leaving 12 bases between. The CDR3 protein is CASGRDQSGNTIYF. The DNA of the CDR3 is TGTGCCAGCGGGAGGGATCAGTCTGGAAACACCATATATTTT.

The chain links TRBV28 to TRBJ2-3; a possible D gene is TRBD1 (5 bases). The CDR3 length is 15 residues. Germline lookup yields CDR1 MDHEN and CDR2 SYDVKM. The ends were cut back, 5 bases at V and 2 bases at J, with 14 bases in the middle. For the CDR3, the DNA is TGTGCCAGCAGTACTACGACAGCTTTCACAGATACGCAGTATTTT. It yields the protein CASSTTTAFTDTQYF.

The genes are TRBV11-2 and TRBJ1-5; D perhaps matches TRBD1 (5 bases). Per germline, CDR1 SGHAT and CDR2 FQNNGV. The CDR3 length is 16 residues. With 1 base removed from V and 1 base from J, the gap between germline ends came to 11 bases. CDR3 sequence reads: CASSLGQGLSNQPQHF. Here the CDR3 DNA reads TGTGCCAGCAGCTTAGGCCAGGGTTTGAGCAATCAGCCCCAGCATTTT. The entire variable domain, with the rest obtained from reference TRBV11-2 and TRBJ1-5, is as follows: EAGVAQSPRYKIIEKRQSVAFWCNPISGHATLYWYQQILGQGPKLLIQFQNNGVVDDSQLPKDRFSAERLKGVDSTLKIQPAKLEDSAVYLCASSLGQGLSNQPQHFGDGTRLSIL.

The chain combines TRBV5-1 with TRBJ2-2; D tentatively reads TRBD1 or TRBD2 (5 bases each). Trimming took 0 bases from V and 4 from J, leaving 13 bases between them. Germline V CDR1 and CDR2: SGHRS, YFSETQ. The CDR3 consists of 16 residues. Here the CDR3 DNA reads TGCGCCAGCAGCTTGGTACGGGGCGAGGGCACCGGGGAGCTGTTTTTT. Encoded protein: CASSLVRGEGTGELFF.

The chain employs TRBV7-3 and TRBJ2-5; possible D gene TRBD2, 5 bases. Between the trimmed V and J ends, which lost 5 bases and 7 bases, there was a span of 14 bases. Germline V gene data show CDR1 as SGHTA and CDR2 as FQGTGA. CDR3 length equals 13 residues. In DNA, the CDR3 is TGTGCCAGCAGCCCTAGCCCGTTCGCGACCCAGTACTTC. Translated, it gives CASSPSPFATQYF. Supplemented by reference TRBV7-3 and TRBJ2-5, the full variable domain reads GAGVSQTPSNKVTEKGKYVELRCDPISGHTALYWYRQSLGQGPEFLIYFQGTGAADDSGLPNDRFFAVRPEGSVSTLKIQRTERGDSAVYLCASSPSPFATQYFGPGTRLLVL.

This clone was recorded once. The chain couples TRBV25-1 to TRBJ2-5; 7 bases are a match to TRBD1. The CDR3 covers 15 residues. V gave up 0 bases and J gave up 5 bases; unmatched junction bases: 6. Germline V gives CDR1 MGHDK, CDR2 SYGVNS. The CDR3 DNA sequence: TGTGCCAGCAGTGAATATCTAGGGGGCGGGGAGACCCAGTACTTC. Residues: CASSEYLGGGETQYF.

The chain joins TRBV10-3 to TRBJ2-7; D unclear. V shed 0 bases and J shed 2 bases, with 8 bases lying between them. From germline, CDR1 is ENHRY and CDR2 SYGVKD. The CDR3 covers 14 residues. DNA for the CDR3: TGTGCCATCAGTGAGTCCCGAACGGCCTACGAGCAGTACGTC. Translating gives CAISESRTAYEQYV.

In this sample, this clone turned up a few times. This chain's CDR3 is CASSVYGENSPLHF. Here the CDR3 DNA reads TGTGCCAGTAGCGTATACGGGGAGAATTCACCCCTCCACTTT. The chain is built from TRBV7-3 and TRBJ1-6; D unresolved. Germline V gene lookup returns CDR1 SGHTA and CDR2 FQGTGA. This CDR3 has 14 residues. V lost 9 bases to trimming and J lost 7 bases, with 16 bases between them.

This chain links TRBV28 with TRBJ2-1; no reliable D call. Per germline, CDR1 MDHEN and CDR2 SYDVKM. The CDR3 totals 15 residues. Trimming took off 7 bases at V and 4 bases at J, with 17 bases between the two ends. The DNA for the CDR3 is TGTGCCAGCACCGAGACCGGAGCACTTTACAATGAGCAGTTCTTC. This encodes CASTETGALYNEQFF.

The chain links TRBV12-3 or TRBV12-4 to TRBJ1-2, with D perhaps matching TRBD1 (5 bases). The CDR3 totals 13 residues. Trimming removed 1 base from V and 8 bases from J, with 11 bases in between. The CDR3 loop reads CASSLGIGVGYTF. In DNA, the CDR3 is TGTGCCAGCAGTTTAGGAATAGGGGTCGGCTACACCTTC.

The J gene is TRBJ1-2, the V gene TRBV27; TRBD1 aligns across 7 bases. Germline V gene lookup returns CDR1 MNHEY and CDR2 SMNVEV (reference sequence). With V trimmed by 5 bases and J by 3 bases, 9 bases remained unmatched. The CDR3 has 15 amino acids. The CDR3 here is CASSPRDSSYYGYTF. CDR3 bases: TGTGCCAGCAGTCCACGGGACAGTAGCTACTATGGCTACACCTTC.

J is TRBJ2-7 and V is TRBV2; 9 positions match TRBD1. Germline trimming cut 4 bases from V and 2 bases from J; bases unmatched to any gene: 12. Per the germline V gene, CDR1 is SNHLY and CDR2 is FYNNEI. This CDR3 region has 17 residues. The CDR3: CASSGPLGQGRTYEQYV. DNA for the CDR3: TGTGCCAGCAGTGGGCCGCTGGGACAGGGAAGGACCTACGAGCAGTACGTC.

The rearrangement joins TRBV3-1 (or the pseudogene TRBV3-2) to TRBJ2-2, with D unresolved. Germline loops: CDR1 LGHDT, CDR2 YNNKEL (reference sequence). There are 13 residues in the CDR3. V was shortened by 9 bases and J by 5 bases, with 13 bases between the two germline ends. CDR3 loop: CASAVPVTGELFF. CDR3 nucleotide sequence: TGTGCCAGTGCAGTCCCCGTGACCGGGGAGCTGTTTTTT.

The J gene is TRBJ1-1, the V gene TRBV19; TRBD1 matches at 7 bases. The length of the CDR3 is 15 residues. Trimming at V came to 10 bases and at J to 0 bases, leaving 11 bases not matched to a gene. Germline assignment: CDR1 LNHDA and CDR2 SQIVND (reference sequence). The CDR3 coding sequence is TGTGCCACAAAGGATACCGGGACAGTGAACACTGAAGCTTTCTTT. Protein sequence: CATKDTGTVNTEAFF.

V is TRBV5-5 and J is TRBJ1-1; TRBD1 might be the D (5 bases). This CDR3 has 15 amino acids. V lost 0 bases to trimming and J lost 6 bases, with 15 bases between them. The V gene's germline CDR1 is SGHKS and CDR2 YYEKEE (reference sequence). DNA of the CDR3: TGTGCCAGCAGCTTGGAGCCCCAGGGATGGGCTGAAGCTTTCTTT. It translates to CASSLEPQGWAEAFF.

This clone was observed a few times. The V gene is TRBV7-2, the J gene TRBJ2-3; D is ambiguous. CDR3 length equals 16 residues. CDR1 SGHTA and CDR2 FQGNSA come from the germline V gene. V lost 3 bases and J 1 base, leaving 14 bases between the germline ends. CDR3 in DNA: TGTGCCAGCAGCTTCTACCCGAGTGGAGGCACAGATACGCAGTATTTT. Amino acid sequence: CASSFYPSGGTDTQYF.

The chain joins TRBV6-5 to TRBJ1-1, with TRBD1 as a possible D gene (5 bases). The CDR3 has 14 amino acids. CDR1 and CDR2 from the germline V gene are MNHEY and SVGAGI. V shed 6 bases and J shed 1 base, with 12 bases lying between them. DNA of the CDR3: TGTGCCAGCAGCCGCGTGGGGGGGAACACTGAAGCTTTCTTT. Amino acids: CASSRVGGNTEAFF.

CDR3 amino acids: CASSLWRSRGVQETQYF. As DNA, the CDR3 is TGTGCCAGCAGCTTGTGGAGGTCGAGAGGGGTCCAAGAGACCCAGTACTTC. The chain is built from TRBV5-6 and TRBJ2-5, with D possibly being TRBD1 or TRBD2 (5 bases each). Germline CDR1 reads SGHDT; CDR2 reads YYEEEE. The germline V and J ends were trimmed by 1 base and 1 base, with 17 bases remaining between them. This CDR3 contains 17 residues.